The following is a T cell receptor (beta chain) sequence with its context. Its antigen is unknown. The sample is drawn from a study of blood T cells in healthy people across ages. Study-level information: Roughly one uniquely barcoded beta molecule per two T cells was captured.

The authors ran a second PCR of about 6 to 11 cycles using a sample-barcoded 5' primer and a J-beta primer mix. TCRdb redid the calling of the 5' RACE reads with MiXCR, one entry per CDR3 protein. Among around 820,000 distinct CDR3 sequences listed, around a quarter were seen once. Overall study results and limits: Compared with aged donors, long-lived donors showed fewer expanded clones, suggesting selection. Per million T cells, TCR beta diversity dropped about linearly as age rose.

CDR3 size: 17 residues. Germline CDR1 is DFQATT and CDR2 is SNEGSKA (reference sequence). Trimming took 6 bases from V and 5 from J; bases not matched to a gene: 21. These data are also associated with another study on T cells of mothers and their children. That work contributes: The sample comes from fewer than 10 healthy Caucasian donors: mothers and children.

The V gene is TRBV20-1, the J gene TRBJ1-2, with 7 bases aligning to TRBD1. This receptor was taken from a boy aged 5 to 17 in good health. Sequencing was carried out using blood. The CDR3 bases are TGCAGTGCAACCACCCAGGGCTATCGGGACAGCGCTTATGGCTACACCTTC. As protein: CSATTQGYRDSAYGYTF.